These 7 T cell receptor beta chains originate from one sample sequenced in a study of response to subunit inactivated influenza vaccine. Using its own MiXCR run on the RT-PCR reads, TCRdb lists one record per CDR3 protein. In the table there are hundreds of thousands of distinct CDR3 sequences, roughly 22% of which are singletons. Sample: PBMCs from blood, taken less than 22 months after vaccination. The receptor source for this set is a man aged 50-75 years who received an inactivated influenza vaccine.

A few counts support this clonotype. The genes are TRBV27 and TRBJ1-4, with 8 bases fitting TRBD1. V gave up 5 bases and J gave up 0 bases; unmatched junction bases: 11. This CDR3 has 18 amino acids. Germline V gene lookup returns CDR1 MNHEY and CDR2 SMNVEV (reference sequence). DNA for the CDR3: TGTGCCAGCAGTCTAGGTTGGACAGGGAGTTCAACTAATGAAAAACTGTTTTTT. Its translation: CASSLGWTGSSTNEKLFF.

The CDR3 coding sequence is TGCAGTGCTAGAGACTTCCCCAGTAGCAATCAGCCCCAGCATTTT. Translated, it gives CSARDFPSSNQPQHF. The genes are TRBV20-1 and TRBJ1-5; D remains unclear. The CDR3 is 15 amino acids. CDR1 is DFQATT, CDR2 SNEGSKA, per germline (reference sequence). V shed 0 bases and J shed 0 bases, with 9 bases lying between them.

This clonotype was observed a handful of times. The chain recombines TRBV29-1 with TRBJ1-2, with 8 positions matching TRBD1. The CDR3 extends over 15 amino acids. Looked up from germline, CDR1 is SQVTM and CDR2 is ANQGSEA. Trimming cost V 6 bases and J 3 bases; bases outside gene matches: 12. CDR3 in DNA: TGCAGCGTGCGACCCCCGGCAGGGGGCGACTATGGCTACACCTTC. It yields the protein CSVRPPAGGDYGYTF.

This clonotype has ten or more counts. CDR3 amino acids: CASSPRGPRNTEAFF. The CDR3 nucleotides are TGTGCCAGCAGTCCCCGGGGACCCAGGAACACTGAAGCTTTCTTT. This chain connects TRBV12-3 or TRBV12-4 to TRBJ1-1, with D possibly TRBD1 on 5 matching bases. The CDR3 covers 15 residues. The V end lost 5 bases, the J end lost 1 base, and 14 bases lay between the germline ends.

This clonotype has just a few counts. The chain employs TRBV29-1 and TRBJ1-4; TRBD1 is a possible D gene (5 bases). CDR1 and CDR2 (germline): SQVTM, ANQGSEA. CDR3 length equals 12 residues. Trimming removed 7 bases at V and 7 bases at J, with 13 bases between. The CDR3 here is CSGGRGGEKLFF. The CDR3 DNA is TGCAGCGGCGGACGGGGCGGTGAAAAACTGTTTTTT.

This clonotype was seen a handful of times. The chain couples TRBV19 to TRBJ1-1; D unclear. Trimming stripped 7 bases from V and 4 bases from J, with 10 bases between. This CDR3 region has 12 residues. Germline CDR1 and CDR2: LNHDA and SQIVND (reference sequence). Here the CDR3 reads CASTRWPTEAFF. The CDR3 nucleotides are TGTGCCAGTACAAGGTGGCCCACTGAAGCTTTCTTT. The full variable domain, with the rest looked up from reference TRBV19 and TRBJ1-1, is DGGITQSPKYLFRKEGQNVTLSCEQNLNHDAMYWYRQDPGQGLRLIYYSQIVNDFQKGDIAEGYSVSREKKESFPLTVTSAQKNPTAFYLCASTRWPTEAFFGQGTRLTVV.

The V call is TRBV20-1, the J call TRBJ1-6; perhaps TRBD1 as D (5 bases). CDR3 size: 18 residues. Trimming stripped 3 bases from V and 0 bases from J, with 18 bases between. CDR1 and CDR2 from the germline V gene are DFQATT and SNEGSKA (reference sequence). For the CDR3, the DNA is TGCAGTGCTAGGGGGGATATGACGGGCGGCTCCTATAATTCACCCCTCCACTTT. As protein: CSARGDMTGGSYNSPLHF.